This record looks at one TCR beta chain sequence and its context. At least ten counts were recorded for this clonotype. Its antigen target is currently unknown. Base quality data are lacking; no much larger clone is found one base away. These data originate in a study of T cell repertoires in cytomegalovirus infection (dated by TCRdb to about 2019). With respect to the entire study: Peptide stimulations targeted recently identified HLA-C-restricted CMV epitopes, whose presentation resists viral immunomodulation, together with well-studied HLA-B-restricted epitopes. Because public TCR beta signatures pointed to carriage of CMV infection together with the matching HLA type, the HLA type of each donor mattered for the analysis. Points the paper makes about the study in general: In both this cohort and an independent cohort of under 450 donors, the cumulative frequency of public TCR beta family members distinguished carriers of CMV infection plus the relevant HLA type. The ex vivo response was dominated by HLA-C-restricted CMV-specific TCR beta clonotypes, which also provided the single most frequent clonotype in two of eight donors.

The CDR3 sequence holds 13 residues, the cysteine and phenylalanine included. Just the 39-base CDR3 DNA is kept, in frame starting at base 1. CDR1 and CDR2 are read off the germline V gene (reference sequence) as SEHNR and FQNEAQ. Trimming at the junction amounts to 1 base on V and 7 bases on J, and the germline ends lie 8 bases apart. The treatment or condition label for this specimen denotes: in vitro stimulation with specific CMV peptide epitopes to enrich CMV-specific T cells. TCRdb names Illumina HiSeq 1500 as the instrument used. The public sequencing data were trimmed at Q25 with fastp and processed into clonotypes with MiXCR by TCRdb, which kept only in-frame beta chains. A single entry per CDR3 protein holds the most common genes and DNA from its merged rows. The sample profile shows roughly 500,000 distinct CDR3 sequences; 30% to 40% of them were found once. The ten largest clones represent roughly 17% of the sample.

Sequenced material: cultured PBMCs, taken from culture after CMV antigen stimulation. This receptor was identified in a human donor in good health (CMV status not recorded). Some clones in this sample may be carry-over from other donors' samples. Here the chain combines TRBV7-9 and TRBJ2-1, with a tentative D gene TRBD2 over 5 matching bases. The CDR3 region reads CASSLVGGNEQFF. DNA sequence: TGTGCCAGCAGCTTAGTCGGAGGTAATGAGCAGTTCTTC.